The table lists the clone carrying this T cell receptor (beta chain) with a few counts. Its antigen is not known. The germline V gene has CDR1 SGHRS and CDR2 YFSETQ. The CDR3 contains 13 residues. Trimming removed 0 bases from V and 5 bases from J, with 8 bases in between. This table comes from immunoSEQ multiplex PCR, and its TCRdb copy is limited to in-frame clones, with some not included. Among fewer than 150,000 clones listed, roughly 90% were seen once. These data originate in a study of T cell responses to AZD1222 COVID-19 vaccine. Whole-study results and caveats: The repertoires were collected only after the peak T cell response. Spike-specific TCRs gained breadth and depth after people received two AZD1222 doses. There were vaccine-associated CD4 TCRs across spike, dominant at 160-218 and 743-854.

The sequencing here drew on peripheral blood, taken on day 0 of AZD1222 vaccination. This sequence joins TRBV5-1 and TRBJ1-2; D might be TRBD1 (5 bases). The TCR comes from an adult in good health. The CDR3 DNA is TGCGCCAGCAGCTTGGGGGGCGAGTATGGCTACACCTTC. It specifies CASSLGGEYGYTF.